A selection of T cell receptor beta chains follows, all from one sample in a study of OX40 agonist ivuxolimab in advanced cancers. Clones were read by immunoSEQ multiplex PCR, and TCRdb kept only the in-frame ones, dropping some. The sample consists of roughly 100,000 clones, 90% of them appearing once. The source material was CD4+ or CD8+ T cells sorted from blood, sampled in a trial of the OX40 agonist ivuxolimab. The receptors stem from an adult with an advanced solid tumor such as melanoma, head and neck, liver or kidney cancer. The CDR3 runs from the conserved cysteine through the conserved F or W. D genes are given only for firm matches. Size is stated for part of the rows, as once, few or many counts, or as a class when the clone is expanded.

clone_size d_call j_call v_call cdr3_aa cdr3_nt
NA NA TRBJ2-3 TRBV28 CASSPQTGITDTQYF TGTGCCAGCAGTCCCCAAACAGGGATCACAGATACGCAGTATTTT
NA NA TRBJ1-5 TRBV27 CASSGYSNQPQHF TGTGCCAGCAGTGGTTATAGCAATCAGCCCCAGCATTTT
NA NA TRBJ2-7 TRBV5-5 CASRFDRGGYEQYF TGTGCCAGCAGGTTTGATAGGGGGGGCTACGAGCAGTACTTC
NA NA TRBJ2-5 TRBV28 CASSSFTGPQETQYF TGTGCCAGCAGTTCATTTACAGGGCCTCAAGAGACCCAGTACTTC
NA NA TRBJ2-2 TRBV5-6 CASSFGASTGELFF TGTGCCAGCAGCTTTGGCGCGTCAACCGGGGAGCTGTTTTTT
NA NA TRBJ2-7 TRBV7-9 CASSLGTPYEQYF TGTGCCAGCAGCTTAGGGACGCCGTACGAGCAGTACTTC
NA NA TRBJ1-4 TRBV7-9 CASSFTGEKLFF TGTGCCAGCAGCTTTACCGGTGAAAAACTGTTTTTT
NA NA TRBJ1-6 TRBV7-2 CASSSQGGNSPLHF TGTGCCAGCAGCTCACAGGGAGGCAATTCACCCCTCCACTTT
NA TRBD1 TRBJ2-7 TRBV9 CASSAGQSSYEQYF TGTGCCAGCAGCGCGGGACAGTCCTCCTACGAGCAGTACTTC
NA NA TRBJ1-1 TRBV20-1 CSASNYLEAFF TGCAGTGCTAGTAACTATCTTGAAGCTTTCTTT
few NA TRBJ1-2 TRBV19 CASSIVGYGYTF TGTGCCAGTAGTATAGTAGGGTATGGCTACACCTTC
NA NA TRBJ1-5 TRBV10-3 CAISAGNQPQHF TGTGCCATCAGTGCTGGCAATCAGCCCCAGCATTTT
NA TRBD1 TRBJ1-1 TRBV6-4 CASSGDDRGRGAFF TGTGCCAGCAGTGGGGATGACAGGGGGCGCGGAGCTTTCTTT
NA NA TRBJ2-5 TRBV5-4 CASSLEWEETQYF TGTGCCAGCAGCTTGGAATGGGAAGAGACCCAGTACTTC
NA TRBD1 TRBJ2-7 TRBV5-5 CASSFGTGAVSYEQYF TGTGCCAGCAGCTTTGGGACAGGGGCGGTCTCCTACGAGCAGTACTTC
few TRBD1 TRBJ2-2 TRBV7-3 CASSSRQGNTGELFF TGTGCCAGCAGCTCTCGACAGGGAAACACCGGGGAGCTGTTTTTT
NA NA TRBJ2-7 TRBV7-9 CATHPRPNDYEQYF TGTGCCACACACCCCCGTCCCAACGACTACGAGCAGTACTTC
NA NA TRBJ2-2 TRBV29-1 CSVEKPGAGELFF TGCAGCGTTGAAAAGCCGGGGGCCGGGGAGCTGTTTTTT
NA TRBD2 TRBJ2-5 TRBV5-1 CASSYTGTRGEETQYF TGCGCCAGCAGCTACACCGGGACTAGAGGGGAAGAGACCCAGTACTTC
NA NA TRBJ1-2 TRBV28 CASSRGGYYGYTF TGTGCCAGCAGTCGTGGCGGATACTATGGCTACACCTTC
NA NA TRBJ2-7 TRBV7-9 CASSLDQGYGEQYF TGTGCCAGCAGCTTAGATCAGGGCTACGGCGAGCAGTACTTC